The clone carrying this T cell receptor (beta chain) was picked up many times. Its antigen is unidentified. The data originate from a study of response to subunit inactivated influenza vaccine. Study observations and caveats: Authors suggested few new T cells are recruited by each seasonal influenza vaccination.

TCRdb re-called the RT-PCR reads with MiXCR, one entry per CDR3 protein. The sample includes around 250,000 distinct CDR3 sequences, 12% of them seen just once. CDR3 length: 14 amino acids. V lost 4 bases to trimming and J lost 4 bases; unmatched junction nucleotides: 2. In germline, CDR1 is SGHTA, CDR2 FQGNSA. The chain employs TRBV7-2 and TRBJ2-2, with 8 bases lining up with TRBD1. The sample in question was non-naive T cells sorted from PBMCs, obtained approximately 15 days before vaccination. The origin of this receptor is a man in his fifties or sixties who received an inactivated influenza vaccine. The CDR3 bases are TGTGCCAGCAGCTCCGGGACAGGCACCGGGGAGCTGTTTTTT. Protein: CASSSGTGTGELFF. Filled out from reference TRBV7-2 and TRBJ2-2, the complete variable domain reads GAGVSQSPSNKVTEKGKDVELRCDPISGHTALYWYRQSLGQGLEFLIYFQGNSAPDKSGLPSDRFSAERTGGSVSTLTIQRTQQEDSAVYLCASSSGTGTGELFFGEGSRLTVL.